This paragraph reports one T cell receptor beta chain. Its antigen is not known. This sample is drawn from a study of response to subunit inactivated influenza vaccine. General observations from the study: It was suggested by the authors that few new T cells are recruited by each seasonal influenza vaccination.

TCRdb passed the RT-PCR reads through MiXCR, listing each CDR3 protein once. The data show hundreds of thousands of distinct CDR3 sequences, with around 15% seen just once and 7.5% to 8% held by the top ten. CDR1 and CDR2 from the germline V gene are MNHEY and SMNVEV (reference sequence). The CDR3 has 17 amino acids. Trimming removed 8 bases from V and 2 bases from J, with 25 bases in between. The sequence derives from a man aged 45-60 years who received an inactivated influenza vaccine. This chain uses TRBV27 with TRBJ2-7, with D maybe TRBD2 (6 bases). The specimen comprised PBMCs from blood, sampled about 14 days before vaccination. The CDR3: CASHETTNRREAYEQYF. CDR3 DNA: TGTGCCAGCCACGAGACGACGAATCGTAGGGAGGCCTACGAGCAGTACTTC.